Below, 9 T cell receptor beta chains from the same sample are listed, as sequenced in a study of T cells after yellow fever vaccination. TCRdb called the 5' RACE reads again in MiXCR, with one record for every CDR3 protein. The data hold a few hundred thousand distinct CDR3 sequences, with roughly 3.5% observed a single time. This sample comprised PBMCs, obtained on the day of the yellow fever booster vaccination. The source is a man aged 18 to 30 who received the YFV17D yellow fever vaccine.

The genes are TRBV10-1 and TRBJ1-1; tentatively, D is TRBD1 (6 bases). The CDR3 spans 17 residues. Germline CDR1 WNHNN, CDR2 SYGVQD (reference sequence). Trimming removed 4 bases from V and 1 base from J, with 19 bases in between. The CDR3 DNA sequence: TGCGCCAGCAGTGCAGGTCGGGGGGGCGCCCCGAACACTGAAGCTTTCTTT. This codes for CASSAGRGGAPNTEAFF.

There are many counts of this clonotype. The genes are TRBV6-2 or TRBV6-3 and TRBJ1-5, with D perhaps matching TRBD1 (5 bases). Germline values: CDR1 MNHEY, CDR2 SVGEGT. This CDR3 is built from 16 residues. Trimming took 1 base from V and 5 from J, leaving 15 bases between them. CDR3 amino acids: CASSYWGVLVDQPQHF. The CDR3 coding sequence is TGTGCCAGCAGTTACTGGGGGGTCTTGGTGGATCAGCCCCAGCATTTT.

The chain joins TRBV9 to TRBJ1-4; D uncertain. CDR1 is SGDLS, CDR2 YYNGEE, per germline. This CDR3 contains 15 residues. V was cut by 2 bases and J by 0 bases, with 8 bases left in between. The CDR3 bases are TGTGCCAGCAGCGTGGGAACCTCAACTAATGAAAAACTGTTTTTT. Its translation: CASSVGTSTNEKLFF.

This clonotype has ten or more counts. This sequence joins TRBV7-9 and TRBJ1-1; TRBD1 is a possible D gene (5 bases). The CDR3 is made up of 13 amino acids. With 4 bases removed from V and 10 bases from J, the gap between germline ends came to 16 bases. CDR1 and CDR2 (germline): SEHNR, FQNEAQ (reference sequence). CDR3 in amino acids: CASSSNSGIPAFF. The DNA for the CDR3 is TGTGCCAGCAGCTCTAACTCAGGGATTCCAGCTTTCTTT.

This clonotype was seen at least ten times. This sequence joins TRBV6-5 and TRBJ2-3; D not resolved. Trimming cost V 4 bases and J 8 bases, with 16 bases left between them. CDR1 and CDR2 from the germline V gene are MNHEY and SVGAGI. The CDR3 consists of 14 residues. The CDR3 region is CASSSPGAIRTQYF. CDR3 DNA sequence: TGTGCCAGCAGTTCCCCGGGTGCGATTCGTACGCAGTATTTT.

The chain uses TRBV20-1 and TRBJ2-7; D may be TRBD2 (6 bases). Germline lookup yields CDR1 DFQATT and CDR2 SNEGSKA (reference sequence). The CDR3 spans 13 residues. With 5 bases removed from V and 2 bases from J, the gap between germline ends came to 13 bases. The chain's CDR3 is CSALDGGAYEQYV. The CDR3 DNA reads TGCAGTGCTCTCGACGGGGGAGCCTACGAGCAGTACGTC.

The chain uses TRBV5-5 and TRBJ1-2; 9 nucleotides align to TRBD1. CDR3 size: 14 residues. Germline V gene data show CDR1 as SGHKS and CDR2 as YYEKEE (reference sequence). V was pared by 4 bases and J by 5 bases, with 6 bases of the junction left unmatched. This chain's CDR3 is CASSLGDRAYGYTF. The CDR3 region has the DNA TGTGCCAGCAGCCTGGGGGACAGGGCTTATGGCTACACCTTC.

J is TRBJ1-2 and V is TRBV5-1; 9 positions agree with TRBD1. With V trimmed by 4 bases and J by 2 bases, 3 bases remained unmatched. CDR1 SGHRS and CDR2 YFSETQ come from the germline V gene. The CDR3 runs 14 residues. The CDR3 region has the DNA TGCGCCAGCAGCATGGGACAGGGAAACTATGGCTACACCTTC. Amino acid sequence: CASSMGQGNYGYTF.

A note on this clonotype: Just one base apart from a much larger clone, this may be a read error. The CDR3 DNA follows: TGTGCCTGCAGCTCGGTGGGACATAGCACAGATACGCAGTATTTT. This sequence encodes CACSSVGHSTDTQYF. The chain employs TRBV5-4 and TRBJ2-3; the D gene is possibly TRBD1 (6 bases). The CDR3 consists of 15 residues. Germline CDR1 is SGHNT and CDR2 is YYREEE (reference sequence).